These 25 T cell receptor beta chains originate from one sample sequenced in a study of type 1 regulatory T cells. TCRdb re-called the reads through MiXCR, storing one row per CDR3 protein. Among tens of thousands of distinct CDR3 sequences listed, about 12% were seen once. Their antigen targets remain unknown. Sample: cultured non-Tr1 T cells, either the whole culture or a sorted T cell fraction (not recorded which). These receptor sequences come from a human donor in good health.

At least ten counts were recorded for this clonotype. This chain connects TRBV2 to TRBJ1-5; D call uncertain. The CDR3 loop spans 13 amino acids. Trimming removed 3 bases from V and 6 bases from J, with 9 bases in between. CDR1 is SNHLY, CDR2 FYNNEI, per germline. For the CDR3, the DNA is TGTGCCAGCAGTGATTCGGAGAGTCAGCCCCAGCATTTT. Protein sequence: CASSDSESQPQHF.

At least ten counts were recorded for this clonotype. The J gene is TRBJ1-2, the V gene TRBV4-1; the D gene is possibly TRBD1 (5 bases). The CDR3 covers 15 residues. Trimming pared 4 bases from V and 3 bases from J, leaving 15 bases between. CDR1 and CDR2 from the germline V gene are MGHRA and YSYEKL. The CDR3 protein is CASSPEEGSDYGYTF. The CDR3 DNA reads TGCGCCAGCAGCCCCGAGGAGGGGAGCGACTATGGCTACACCTTC.

The rearrangement uses TRBV7-2 and TRBJ2-1, with TRBD2 matching over 14 bases. Losses at the gene ends were 5 bases for V and 6 bases for J; bases not matched to a gene: 3. The CDR3 extends over 15 amino acids. Looked up from germline, CDR1 is SGHTA and CDR2 is FQGNSA. The CDR3 is CASSPGTSGSNEQFF. The CDR3 coding sequence is TGTGCCAGCAGCCCCGGGACTAGCGGGAGCAATGAGCAGTTCTTC.

The table lists this clonotype with many counts. The gene calls are TRBV12-3 or TRBV12-4 and TRBJ2-1, with unresolved D. This CDR3 comprises 14 residues. Deletions cut 6 bases from V and 8 bases from J, with 17 bases between. The CDR3 loop reads CASSPDSPGDEQFF. The CDR3 coding sequence is TGTGCCAGCAGCCCCGATAGCCCTGGCGATGAGCAGTTCTTC.

This clonotype was counted at least ten times. V gene TRBV10-3 combines with J gene TRBJ1-2; D might be TRBD1 (5 bases). Germline CDR1 is ENHRY and CDR2 is SYGVKD. V lost 6 bases and J lost 2, with 10 bases in between. This CDR3 is built from 13 residues. The CDR3 protein is CAISRDGNYGYTF. In DNA, the CDR3 is TGTGCCATCAGCCGGGACGGCAACTATGGCTACACCTTC.

This clonotype was found a few times. The chain recombines TRBV10-3 with TRBJ2-2; 11 positions match TRBD2. Germline V CDR1 and CDR2: ENHRY, SYGVKD. V lost 10 bases and J lost 5; bases outside the gene matches: 9. CDR3 length equals 15 residues. This CDR3 is CATKVVAGGTGELFF. The CDR3 bases are TGTGCCACCAAGGTCGTAGCGGGGGGGACCGGGGAGCTGTTTTTT.

V and J are TRBV15 and TRBJ1-2; a weak D match, TRBD1 (5 bases). Trimming shortened V by 5 bases and J by 5 bases, and 12 bases separated the two germline ends. CDR1 LNHNV and CDR2 YYDKDF come from the germline V gene (reference sequence). The CDR3 is 13 residues long. Written as DNA, the CDR3 is TGTGCCACCAGCGGGGTGGAGGGGTATGGCTACACCTTC. This codes for CATSGVEGYGYTF.

In its sample, this clonotype was seen many times. J is TRBJ2-2 and V is TRBV6-2 or TRBV6-3, with D unclear. The CDR3 length is 11 residues. Germline CDR1 and CDR2: MNHEY and SVGEGT. The V end was cut by 8 bases, the J end by 2 bases, with 3 bases between. The CDR3 here is CASHNTGELFF. CDR3 nucleotide sequence: TGTGCCAGCCATAACACCGGGGAGCTGTTTTTT.

Notes on this clonotype: This may come from a read error, since a much larger clone is one base off. CDR3 loop: CSAHRLAGGPEQFF. CDR3 bases: TGCAGTGCCCACAGACTAGCGGGAGGTCCCGAGCAGTTCTTC. The chain has TRBV20-1 and TRBJ2-1; 13 bases match TRBD2. V gave up 6 bases and J gave up 10 bases; unmatched junction bases: 9. From germline, CDR1 is DFQATT and CDR2 SNEGSKA (reference sequence). The CDR3 is 14 amino acids.

This clonotype showed up many times. The V and J genes are TRBV6-1 and TRBJ1-6; a weak D match, TRBD1 (5 bases). The germline gives CDR1 MNHNS, CDR2 SASEGT. V was shortened by 3 bases and J by 12 bases, with 15 bases between the two germline ends. The CDR3 sequence is 14 residues long. In DNA, the CDR3 is TGTGCCAGCAGTGAGGGGCAGGCCTATCGACCCCTCCACTTT. Translating gives CASSEGQAYRPLHF.

Only one count was recorded for this clonotype. V is TRBV6-5 and J is TRBJ1-2; possibly TRBD1 for D (5 bases). Germline CDR1 MNHEY, CDR2 SVGAGI. Trimming left V 6 bases short and J 0 bases short, with 23 bases between. The CDR3 covers 18 residues. This CDR3 reads CASRGPNGAERTNYGYTF. The CDR3 DNA sequence: TGTGCCAGCAGGGGCCCTAACGGGGCGGAGAGGACTAACTATGGCTACACCTTC.

This clonotype has at least ten counts. The CDR3 here is CASTHGGWGASYNEQFF. The DNA of the CDR3 is TGTGCCAGCACCCACGGAGGCTGGGGGGCCTCCTACAATGAGCAGTTCTTC. The chain recombines TRBV6-5 with TRBJ2-1; possibly TRBD1 or TRBD2 for D (6 bases each). V lost 7 bases to trimming and J lost 0 bases, with 19 bases between them. The CDR3 is 17 amino acids. Germline loops: CDR1 MNHEY, CDR2 SVGAGI.

This clonotype was counted at least ten times. This sequence joins TRBV5-1 and TRBJ2-7; D might be TRBD1 or TRBD2, each matching 7 bases. This CDR3 is built from 13 residues. Germline loops: CDR1 SGHRS, CDR2 YFSETQ. V was cut by 3 bases and J by 7 bases, with 14 bases left in between. CDR3 sequence (DNA): TGCGCCAGCAGCTCCCGACAGGGAGGGGAGCAGTACTTC. Amino acids: CASSSRQGGEQYF.

The rearrangement joins TRBV12-3 or TRBV12-4 to TRBJ1-3, with D tentatively TRBD1 (6 bases). V lost 6 bases and J lost 2, with 11 bases in between. CDR3 length: 14 residues. The CDR3 bases are TGTGCCAGCAGCCGTACAGGGACTGGAAACACCATATATTTT. Protein product: CASSRTGTGNTIYF.

This clonotype was seen only a few times. The chain links TRBV7-2 to TRBJ2-1, with 7 bases that match TRBD1. V trimming: 10 bases; J trimming: 5 bases; junction bases outside the gene matches: 8. The germline V gene has CDR1 SGHTA and CDR2 FQGNSA. CDR3 size: 13 residues. The CDR3, as DNA: TGTGCCACCCTTAAGACAGGGAACAATGAGCAGTTCTTC. It specifies CATLKTGNNEQFF.

The chain employs TRBV2 and TRBJ2-2; no clear D. The CDR3 has 14 amino acids. The germline gives CDR1 SNHLY, CDR2 FYNNEI. Trimming cost V 1 base and J 1 base, with 4 bases left between them. CDR3: CASSEVVNTGELFF. The CDR3 DNA is TGTGCCAGCAGTGAAGTGGTGAACACCGGGGAGCTGTTTTTT. Full variable domain (missing parts from reference TRBV2 and TRBJ2-2): EPEVTQTPSHQVTQMGQEVILRCVPISNHLYFYWYRQILGQKVEFLVSFYNNEISEKSEIFDDQFSVERPDGSNFTLKIRSTKLEDSAMYFCASSEVVNTGELFFGEGSRLTVL.

This clonotype was observed a handful of times. This chain connects TRBV11-2 to TRBJ1-1; D is unresolved. This CDR3 comprises 13 residues. The germline gives CDR1 SGHAT, CDR2 FQNNGV. Trimming removed 8 bases at V and 5 bases at J, with 15 bases between. For the CDR3, the DNA is TGTGCCAGCGGCCCGGGAACACGGACTGAAGCTTTCTTT. Translating gives CASGPGTRTEAFF.

Many counts were recorded for this clonotype. The chain couples TRBV7-9 to TRBJ1-1; D remains ambiguous. The germline gives CDR1 SEHNR, CDR2 FQNEAQ (reference sequence). The CDR3 is made up of 14 amino acids. V lost 5 bases and J 1 base, leaving 11 bases between the germline ends. CDR3 protein: CASSPQISNTEAFF. Here the CDR3 DNA reads TGTGCCAGCAGCCCGCAAATATCGAACACTGAAGCTTTCTTT.

The sample holds many counts of this clonotype. The chain combines TRBV11-3 with TRBJ1-5; the D is unclear. The CDR3 runs to 12 residues. The V and J ends lost 5 bases and 7 bases respectively, with 9 bases between them. The V gene's germline CDR1 is SGHNT and CDR2 YENEEA. As DNA, the CDR3 is TGTGCCAGCAGCCCCTCACGACAGCCCCAGCATTTT. Its translation: CASSPSRQPQHF.

The chain combines TRBV20-1 with TRBJ2-7; D possibly uses TRBD1 or TRBD2 (6 bases each). This CDR3 is 12 amino acids long. The ends were cut back, 4 bases at V and 1 base at J, with 8 bases in the middle. Germline V gene sequence: CDR1 DFQATT, CDR2 SNEGSKA (reference sequence). CDR3 sequence (DNA): TGCAGTGCTAAGGGGGGTTCCTACGAGCAGTACTTC. It encodes CSAKGGSYEQYF.

This clonotype was seen ten or more times. The chain employs TRBV18 and TRBJ2-7; 8 bases map to TRBD1. Trimming cost V 2 bases and J 7 bases; bases outside gene matches: 10. The CDR3 loop spans 15 amino acids. Germline V CDR1 and CDR2: KGHSH, LQKENI. DNA of the CDR3: TGTGCCAGCTCACCAGAGTCCCAGGGGGCGAGTGAGCAGTACTTC. Translating it yields CASSPESQGASEQYF.

The rearrangement joins TRBV3-1 to TRBJ2-3; 11 bases map to TRBD1. The germline V gene has CDR1 LGHDT and CDR2 YNNKEL (reference sequence). CDR3 length: 16 residues. Trimming removed 4 bases from V and 4 bases from J; junction bases left unmatched: 7. The DNA for the CDR3 is TGTGCCAGCAGCCCCACTTTGGGACAGGGGGCAGATACGCAGTATTTT. Its protein is CASSPTLGQGADTQYF.

In its sample, this clonotype was seen many times. The V call is TRBV7-9, the J call TRBJ2-1; no clear D gene. CDR3 length equals 14 residues. Germline assignment: CDR1 SEHNR and CDR2 FQNEAQ (reference sequence). The germline V and J ends were trimmed by 3 bases and 0 bases, with 6 bases remaining between them. CDR3 in amino acids: CASSFYSSYNEQFF. CDR3 bases: TGTGCCAGCAGCTTTTACAGCTCCTACAATGAGCAGTTCTTC.

This clonotype has more than one count but fewer than ten. The J gene is TRBJ2-3, the V gene TRBV10-3; 14 bases fit TRBD2. CDR1 and CDR2 from the germline V gene are ENHRY and SYGVKD. After removal of 9 bases from V and 3 bases from J, the junction contained 5 bases not matched to a gene. The CDR3 covers 15 residues. In DNA, the CDR3 is TGTGCCATGGGACTAGCGGGAGAAGGGACAGATACGCAGTATTTT. Translation gives CAMGLAGEGTDTQYF.

In its sample, this clonotype was seen many times. The chain is built from TRBV25-1 and TRBJ2-5; D possibly corresponds to TRBD1 (6 bases). Trimming took 2 bases from V and 2 from J, leaving 12 bases between them. The CDR3 is made up of 15 amino acids. Germline lookup yields CDR1 MGHDK and CDR2 SYGVNS. The CDR3 DNA follows: TGTGCCAGCAGTGAAATCGGACAGAAACAAGAGACCCAGTACTTC. It translates to CASSEIGQKQETQYF.